Listed here is a single T cell receptor (beta chain). What this receptor recognizes is not known. Base qualities are missing; no much larger clone stands one base away. The germline V end is reduced by 3 bases and the J end by 4 bases; junction bases left unmatched: 5. CDR1 MNHEY and CDR2 SMNVEV are derived from the germline V gene (reference sequence). The CDR3 measures 15 amino acids from cysteine to phenylalanine. Of all the DNA, just the CDR3 is kept, 45 bases in frame from base 1. Whole blood was collected in K2EDTA tubes by collaborating institutions according to the institutions' own protocols. For TCRbeta analysis, collaborators shipped samples in one of three forms: frozen whole blood, isolated PBMCs, or DNA extracted from either of those sample types. This record comes from a study of blood T cell repertoires in COVID-19 (TCRdb year 2020). General notes on the study: Collaborator samples came from the United States, Italy and Spain and covered acute and convalescent phases of COVID-19. The repertoires were released in a freely available public database intended as a resource for research on the immune response to SARS-CoV-2. The material from the prospective study consisted of cDNA or gDNA derived from T cells, B-cell-depleted T cells, or PBMCs. Where available, HLA class I and class II types were obtained from metadata supplied by the sample provider rather than from assay-based typing. Subjects who had been exposed to COVID-19, were actively infected with it, or had recovered from it provided the deeply sampled blood TCRbeta repertoires that made up the dataset. The samples were drawn from two sources: the first 160 participants of the ongoing ImmuneRACE study, and 1,254 subjects contributed by 6 global collaborators. The sample metadata nearly always contained a de-identified subject ID, COVID-19 status, age in years and sex. The paper's findings and limits, for the study overall: How much clinical and demographic metadata was included differed by source and by participant, and the metadata was provided uncurated.

TCRbeta CDR3 regions were amplified from genomic DNA by means of the immunoSEQ Assay, a bias-controlled multiplex PCR. As for the original processing: The number of nucleated cells in each sample was estimated by amplification of reference gene primers within the assay. To quantify the absolute abundance of each unique TCRbeta CDR3 rearrangement, sequence reads were collapsed and filtered. For each sample, productive Simpson clonality was calculated as the square root of Simpson's diversity index over productive rearrangements. TCRdb took this table from immuneACCESS and kept in-frame rearrangements with V and J called. Such tables lack part of the clones; where checked against another copy, unresolved V genes explain under half of the gap, and the rest is unexplained. V, J and clone size derive from that table, while D and trimming were established from the DNA sequence. A total of tens of thousands of clones appear in this sample, around 90% of them only once. Almost 8% of the sample belongs to the ten largest clones.

The sequence joins TRBV27 to TRBJ2-4, with TRBD1 matching 8 junction bases. The source of this sequence is a man between 45 and 60 years old with acute or convalescent COVID-19. The sequenced sample was peripheral blood. The nucleotide sequence is TGTGCCAGCAGTTTCGCAGGGGGCTTGAAAAACATTCAGTACTTC. Its protein product is CASSFAGGLKNIQYF.